The 9 T cell receptor beta chains below come from one sample, sequenced in a study of beta chain features in type 1 diabetes (dated by TCRdb to the late 2010s). Library creation used the immunoSEQ multiplex PCR assay. The High Capacity cDNA Reverse Transcription Kit was used to reverse transcribe all of the isolated RNA, meaning that expressed TCRB transcripts were what got sequenced. This immuneACCESS table, as held by TCRdb, lists in-frame sequences with V and J called but not all clones. Of the missing ones, under half trace to an unresolved V gene in checked studies; the others have no known cause. The sample data list roughly 250,000 clones, and 68% of these were observed just once. In total, the top ten clones hold approximately 0.053% of the sample. Sequencing used naive CD4+ T cells from blood. The cell subset or site label, read with the paper, signifies: true naive CD4+ T cells. All receptors come from a man aged 25 to 45 in good health.

V and J are TRBV4-3 and TRBJ2-2; D may correspond to TRBD1 or TRBD2 (5 bases each). V lost 0 bases, J lost 6 bases, and 8 bases lay in between. The germline V gene has CDR1 LGHNA and CDR2 YSLEER. The CDR3 loop spans 14 amino acids. The CDR3 DNA is TGCGCCAGCAGCCAAGATCGGGGCCCCGGGGAGCTGTTTTTT. Amino acid sequence: CASSQDRGPGELFF.

V gene TRBV19 combines with J gene TRBJ2-5, with 7 positions matching TRBD2. The CDR3 has 14 amino acids. V gave up 6 bases and J gave up 5 bases; unmatched junction bases: 9. The V gene's germline CDR1 is LNHDA and CDR2 SQIVND (reference sequence). The CDR3 bases are TGTGCCAGTAGCGGGATCGGGACTACGGAGACCCAGTACTTC. This codes for CASSGIGTTETQYF.

This chain uses TRBV4-3 with TRBJ2-5; perhaps TRBD1 as D (5 bases). The CDR3 consists of 15 residues. Per the germline V gene, CDR1 is LGHNA and CDR2 is YSLEER. Trimming took off 1 base at V and 2 bases at J, with 11 bases between the two ends. The CDR3 loop reads CASSQATAKQETQYF. DNA for the CDR3: TGCGCCAGCAGCCAAGCGACAGCCAAACAAGAGACCCAGTACTTC.

The V gene is TRBV30, the J gene TRBJ2-1; the D gene is possibly TRBD1 (6 bases). The CDR3 runs to 13 residues. CDR1 GTSNPN and CDR2 SVGIG come from the germline V gene (reference sequence). V was trimmed by 4 bases and J by 10 bases, leaving 17 bases between them. CDR3 in amino acids: CAWTPYRVGEQFF. In DNA form, the CDR3 reads TGTGCCTGGACGCCTTACAGGGTTGGGGAGCAGTTCTTC.

The gene calls are TRBV5-4 and TRBJ2-3; the D is unclear. Trimming cost V 3 bases and J 1 base, with 6 bases left between them. The CDR3 covers 13 residues. Germline V gives CDR1 SGHNT, CDR2 YYREEE (reference sequence). Here the CDR3 DNA reads TGTGCCAGCAGCTCGGGCGGCACAGATACGCAGTATTTT. Encoded protein: CASSSGGTDTQYF.

This clone was found a few times. This sequence joins TRBV19 and TRBJ2-1; 15 bases are a match to TRBD2. Germline CDR1 is LNHDA and CDR2 is SQIVND (reference sequence). With V trimmed by 5 bases and J by 14 bases, 7 bases remained unmatched. The CDR3 sequence is 14 residues long. This CDR3 reads CASSQGLAGGPEFF. In DNA, the CDR3 is TGTGCCAGTAGTCAGGGACTAGCGGGAGGCCCCGAGTTCTTC.

About this clone itself: Other DNA sequences within the sample encode an identical CDR3. The chain joins TRBV5-1 to TRBJ2-7; D unresolved. CDR1 and CDR2 (germline): SGHRS, YFSETQ. The germline V and J ends were trimmed by 0 bases and 2 bases, with 6 bases remaining between them. The CDR3 totals 13 residues. In DNA form, the CDR3 reads TGCGCCAGCAGCTTGGCCGGAACCTACGAGCAGTACTTC. Amino acids: CASSLAGTYEQYF.

The V and J genes are TRBV10-3 and TRBJ2-7; D gene unclear. V lost 0 bases, J lost 0 bases, and 12 bases lay in between. The CDR3 has 16 amino acids. Germline CDR1 reads ENHRY; CDR2 reads SYGVKD. DNA for the CDR3: TGTGCCATCAGTGAGTCCCAGGCCATTAGCTCCTACGAGCAGTACTTC. Its translation: CAISESQAISSYEQYF.

DNA of the CDR3: TGTGCCTGGACTGGGACAGGGCCGGATACGCAGTATTTT. It is translated as CAWTGTGPDTQYF. V gene TRBV30 combines with J gene TRBJ2-3; 9 bases match TRBD1. Trimming removed 4 bases from V and 6 bases from J; junction bases left unmatched: 5. The length of the CDR3 is 13 residues. CDR1 and CDR2 (germline): GTSNPN, SVGIG (reference sequence).